The present T cell receptor (beta chain) was sequenced within a study of spatial heterogeneity in lung cancer. In the study overall: Sequences of the beta chain were consistently detected in greater numbers than alpha-chain sequences.

To note about this clonotype: As yet, its antigen is unknown.

Regarding time point: sample taken at primary tumor resection. Whole RNA came from tumor, nontumor lung or frozen PBMC and was sequenced without being sorted. One entry per CDR3 protein results from TCRdb running MiXCR on the 5' RACE reads. The sample gives approximately 92,000 distinct CDR3 sequences, about 12% of which show up once; roughly 39% is in the top ten. Study findings and constraints: Blood carried ubiquitous expanded tumor TCRs more at resection than follow-up.

This CDR3 has 15 residues. Trimming pared 5 bases from V and 1 base from J, leaving 18 bases between. Germline V gene data show CDR1 as DFQATT and CDR2 as SNEGSKA (reference sequence). The sequenced sample was PBMCs, obtained at surgery. The clonotype comes from a male donor with early-stage non-small cell lung cancer. V is TRBV20-1 and J is TRBJ2-7; perhaps TRBD1 as D (6 bases). The CDR3 DNA sequence: TGCAGTGCTTCCCTCGGACAGCGGAGTTCCTACGAGCAGTACTTC. Translation: CSASLGQRSSYEQYF.